This TCR beta chain was sequenced during a study of T cell repertoires in ileal Crohn's disease. Study context: At surgery, 30% to 40% of patients smoked, with median disease duration roughly 8.3 years. General observations from the study: Active smokers at surgery had more clonal expansions than non-smokers.

Described time point: proximal margin of the surgical specimen (macroscopically non-inflamed). Patients were adults with ileal or ileocolonic Crohn's disease needing resection. TCRdb's copy holds only in-frame clones and misses some; the assay was immunoSEQ multiplex PCR. The data hold 5,500 to 8,500 clones, with around 70% observed a single time. As to this clone: Its matching antigen is unknown.

Sequenced input: ileal tissue. The receptor comes from an adult with Crohn's disease.

The CDR3 sequence: CASSSTSGATQYF. For the CDR3, the DNA is TGTGCCAGCAGCTCGACTAGCGGGGCTACGCAGTATTTT. The gene calls are TRBV7-3 and TRBJ2-3; 11 nucleotides line up with TRBD2. CDR1 and CDR2 from the germline V gene are SGHTA and FQGTGA. The CDR3 runs to 13 residues. The V segment lost 4 bases and the J segment 8 bases; nucleotides outside the gene matches: 2.